This T cell receptor (beta chain) was recovered during a study of OX40 agonist ivuxolimab in advanced cancers. Across the study: In this trial design, patients received ivuxolimab intravenously at 0.01 to 10 mg/kg every 2 weeks. Cancers in dose escalation were hepatocellular, melanoma, renal cell and head and neck.

The data were produced by immunoSEQ multiplex PCR, yet TCRdb's version contains in-frame clones alone and is incomplete. The sample lists 45,000 to 70,000 clones, roughly 86% seen once, with 6.9% in the top ten. The length of the CDR3 is 12 residues. CDR1 is SGDLS, CDR2 YYNGEE, per germline. V lost 0 bases, J lost 5 bases, and 4 bases lay in between. Sampled blood was obtained at baseline, cycle 4 day 1, and cycle 7 day 1. In regard to this clone: Its antigen is unknown. The same CDR3 also results from other DNA sequences found in this sample.

Study-level points and caveats: Certain nonresponders additionally had low normalized T-cell clonal expansion.

The starting material was CD4+ or CD8+ T cells sorted from blood, obtained in a trial of the OX40 agonist ivuxolimab. The rearrangement links TRBV9 to TRBJ2-3, with D unclear. This clonotype was sampled from an adult with an advanced solid tumor such as melanoma, head and neck, liver or kidney cancer. The CDR3 here is CASSVGLDTQYF. CDR3 DNA sequence: TGTGCCAGCAGCGTAGGTTTAGATACGCAGTATTTT.